This TCR beta chain stems from a study of identifying expanded T cells in peripheral blood. This clone was recorded once. Generated by immunoSEQ multiplex PCR, the TCRdb table keeps only in-frame clones and is missing some. Of more than 75,000 clones in the sample, more than 75% were seen once. CDR3 length equals 17 residues. The germline V gene has CDR1 LNHDA and CDR2 SQIVND (reference sequence). V gave up 3 bases and J gave up 3 bases; unmatched junction bases: 14. The source is a person aged 18 to 70 in good health. This chain uses TRBV19 with TRBJ2-7; 7 nucleotides line up with TRBD1. Material for sequencing was blood. The chain's CDR3 is CASSIEGGAGRGYEQYF. The DNA for the CDR3 is TGTGCCAGTAGTATTGAAGGGGGCGCGGGTAGAGGCTACGAGCAGTACTTC. Full variable domain (missing parts from reference TRBV19 and TRBJ2-7): DGGITQSPKYLFRKEGQNVTLSCEQNLNHDAMYWYRQDPGQGLRLIYYSQIVNDFQKGDIAEGYSVSREKKESFPLTVTSAQKNPTAFYLCASSIEGGAGRGYEQYFGPGTRLTVT.